These 10 T cell receptor beta chains share one sample of origin, sequenced in a study of blood T cell repertoires in COVID-19. The table came from immunoSEQ multiplex PCR; TCRdb's copy has only in-frame clones and leaves some out. The sample contains over 200,000 clones, roughly 84% of which appear only once. Sequenced input: peripheral blood. Source of these receptors: a man aged 40-50 years with active or convalescent COVID-19.

The J gene is TRBJ1-2, the V gene TRBV18, with D possibly TRBD1 on 5 matching bases. The germline V gene has CDR1 KGHSH and CDR2 LQKENI. The CDR3 has 17 amino acids. The ends were cut back, 2 bases at V and 5 bases at J, with 21 bases in the middle. The CDR3 DNA sequence: TGTGCCAGCTCACCAGGAGGGGCGTCTACCACTCTATATGGCTACACCTTC. The encoded protein is CASSPGGASTTLYGYTF.

The chain employs TRBV3-1 (or the pseudogene TRBV3-2) and TRBJ1-4; tentative D call: TRBD1 (6 bases). The CDR3 is 14 amino acids. The germline gives CDR1 LGHDT, CDR2 YNNKEL (reference sequence). V lost 3 bases and J lost 7, with 12 bases in between. CDR3 DNA sequence: TGTGCCAGCAGCCACAGGGGATCGGGTGAAAAACTGTTTTTT. This encodes CASSHRGSGEKLFF.

V is TRBV6-6 and J is TRBJ1-2; D is uncertain. V was trimmed by 2 bases and J by 10 bases, leaving 23 bases between them. Germline CDR1 MNHNY, CDR2 SVGAGI (reference sequence). The CDR3 runs to 16 residues. The CDR3 bases are TGTGCCAGCAGTTACACGGCGGACTCTAATCGTAATGACTACACCTTC. The encoded protein is CASSYTADSNRNDYTF.

V usage is TRBV28 and J usage is TRBJ2-1, with D hard to call. CDR3 length: 12 amino acids. V dropped 8 bases and J dropped 2 bases, with 7 bases sitting between them. CDR1 and CDR2 (germline): MDHEN, SYDVKM. For the CDR3, the DNA is TGTGCCAGCGGCCCGCCCTACAATGAGCAGTTCTTC. Its translation is CASGPPYNEQFF.

The chain joins TRBV19 to TRBJ2-1; the match to TRBD2 covers 7 bases. After removal of 7 bases from V and 7 bases from J, the junction contained 16 bases not matched to a gene. CDR3 size: 16 residues. Per germline, CDR1 LNHDA and CDR2 SQIVND (reference sequence). CDR3 region: CASTPFAPSGRNEQFF. CDR3 bases: TGTGCCAGTACCCCCTTCGCCCCTAGCGGAAGGAATGAGCAGTTCTTC.

This clone showed up just a few times. The chain carries TRBV5-4 and TRBJ2-7; possible D gene TRBD2, 6 bases. Germline V lookup: CDR1 SGHNT, CDR2 YYREEE (reference sequence). The CDR3 runs 16 residues. V was trimmed by 0 bases and J by 9 bases, leaving 22 bases between them. DNA for the CDR3: TGTGCCAGCAGCTTGGGGAGTGTGACTAGATCCACTGTGCAGTACTTC. It is translated as CASSLGSVTRSTVQYF.

The chain employs TRBV5-6 and TRBJ2-1; no reliable D call. Trimming took off 2 bases at V and 8 bases at J, with 11 bases between the two ends. The CDR3 length is 13 residues. Germline CDR1 is SGHDT and CDR2 is YYEEEE. The CDR3 DNA follows: TGTGCCAGCAGCTTCCCGTATTCGGATGAGCAGTTCTTC. Translation: CASSFPYSDEQFF.

The J gene is TRBJ2-7, the V gene TRBV6-5, with D hard to call. V shed 6 bases and J shed 3 bases, with 9 bases lying between them. The germline V gene has CDR1 MNHEY and CDR2 SVGAGI. The CDR3 extends over 12 amino acids. The CDR3 reads CASRDSGYEQYF. The CDR3 coding sequence is TGTGCCAGCAGGGATTCAGGCTACGAGCAGTACTTC.

V gene TRBV29-1 combines with J gene TRBJ1-3; TRBD1 matches 10 bases. The CDR3 contains 14 residues. V dropped 4 bases and J dropped 2; count of bases not matched to a gene: 2. Germline V gene sequence: CDR1 SQVTM, CDR2 ANQGSEA. The CDR3: CSVAGTGAGNTIYF. The CDR3, as DNA: TGCAGCGTTGCCGGGACAGGGGCTGGAAACACCATATATTTT.

V gene TRBV6-5 combines with J gene TRBJ2-2; possible D gene TRBD1, 5 bases. V was shortened by 3 bases and J by 5 bases, with 13 bases between the two germline ends. The CDR3 contains 15 residues. Per the germline V gene, CDR1 is MNHEY and CDR2 is SVGAGI. The CDR3 DNA reads as TGTGCCAGCAGTTATGGGGCTCGTCGGACCGGGGAGCTGTTTTTT. Amino acids: CASSYGARRTGELFF.